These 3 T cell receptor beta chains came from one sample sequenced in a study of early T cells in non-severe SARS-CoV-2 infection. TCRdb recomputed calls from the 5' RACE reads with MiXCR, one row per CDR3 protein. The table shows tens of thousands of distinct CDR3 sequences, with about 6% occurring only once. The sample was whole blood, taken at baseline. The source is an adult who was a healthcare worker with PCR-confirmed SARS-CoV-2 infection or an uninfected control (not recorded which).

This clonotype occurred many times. DNA of the CDR3: TGTGCCAGCAGCTTACAAGCGGGGGCGGCTTACAATGAGCAGTTCTTC. Protein: CASSLQAGAAYNEQFF. The gene calls are TRBV7-6 and TRBJ2-1; 8 bases fit TRBD2. Germline CDR1 and CDR2: SGHVS and FNYEAQ. V was pared by 2 bases and J by 4 bases, with 7 bases of the junction left unmatched. The CDR3 runs to 16 residues.

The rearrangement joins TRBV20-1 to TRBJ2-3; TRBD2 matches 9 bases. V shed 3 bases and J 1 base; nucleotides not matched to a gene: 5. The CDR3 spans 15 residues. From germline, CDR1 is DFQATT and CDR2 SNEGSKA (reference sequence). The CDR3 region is CSARDASGGTDTQYF. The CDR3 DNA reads TGCAGTGCTAGGGACGCTAGCGGGGGCACAGATACGCAGTATTTT.

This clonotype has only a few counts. For the CDR3, the DNA is TGCGCCAGCAGCTGGGACCTAGAGGTCACTGAAGCTTTCTTT. Its protein product is CASSWDLEVTEAFF. The chain couples TRBV5-1 to TRBJ1-1, with a weak D call TRBD1 (5 bases). There are 14 residues in the CDR3. CDR1 is SGHRS, CDR2 YFSETQ, per germline. V lost 3 bases, J lost 4 bases, and 13 bases lay in between.